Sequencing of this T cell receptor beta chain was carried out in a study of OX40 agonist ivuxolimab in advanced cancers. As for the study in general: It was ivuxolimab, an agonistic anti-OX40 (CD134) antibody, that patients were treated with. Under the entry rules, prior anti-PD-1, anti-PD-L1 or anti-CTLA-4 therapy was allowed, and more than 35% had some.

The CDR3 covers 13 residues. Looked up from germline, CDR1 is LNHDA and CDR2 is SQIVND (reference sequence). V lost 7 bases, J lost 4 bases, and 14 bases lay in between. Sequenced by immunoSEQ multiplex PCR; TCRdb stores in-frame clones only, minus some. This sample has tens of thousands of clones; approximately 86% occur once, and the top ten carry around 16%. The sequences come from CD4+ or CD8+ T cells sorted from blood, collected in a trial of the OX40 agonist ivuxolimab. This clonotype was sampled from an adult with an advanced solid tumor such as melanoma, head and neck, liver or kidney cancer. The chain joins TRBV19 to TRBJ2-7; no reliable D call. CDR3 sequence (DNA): TGTGCCAGTAAAGATAACGGACCTTACGAGCAGTACTTC. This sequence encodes CASKDNGPYEQYF.